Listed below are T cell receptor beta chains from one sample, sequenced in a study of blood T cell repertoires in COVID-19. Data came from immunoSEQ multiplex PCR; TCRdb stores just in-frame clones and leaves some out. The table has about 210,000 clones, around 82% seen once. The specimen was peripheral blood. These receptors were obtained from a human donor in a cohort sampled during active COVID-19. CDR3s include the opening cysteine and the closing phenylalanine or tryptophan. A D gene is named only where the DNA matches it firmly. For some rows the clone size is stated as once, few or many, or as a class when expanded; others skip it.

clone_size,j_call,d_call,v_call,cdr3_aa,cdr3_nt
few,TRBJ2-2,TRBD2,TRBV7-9,CASIQYSGSRTGELFF,TGTGCCAGCATCCAATATAGCGGGAGTAGGACCGGGGAGCTGTTTTTT
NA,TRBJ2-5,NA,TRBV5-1,CASRSSGEQETQYF,TGCGCCAGCAGGAGCTCAGGGGAACAAGAGACCCAGTACTTC
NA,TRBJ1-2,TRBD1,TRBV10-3,CAISGDSSGYTF,TGTGCCATCAGCGGGGACAGCTCTGGCTACACCTTC
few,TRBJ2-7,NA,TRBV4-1,CASSHMGPGIYEQYF,TGCGCCAGCAGCCATATGGGCCCAGGGATCTACGAGCAGTACTTC
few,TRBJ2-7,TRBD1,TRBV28,CASRGQGRYYEQYF,TGTGCCAGCAGGGGACAGGGGAGGTACTACGAGCAGTACTTC
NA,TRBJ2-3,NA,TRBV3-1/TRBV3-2,CASSQSDTDTQYF,TGTGCCAGCAGCCAATCAGACACAGATACGCAGTATTTT
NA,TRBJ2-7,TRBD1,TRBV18,CASSSKGQGPYEQYF,TGTGCCAGCTCATCTAAAGGACAGGGGCCTTACGAGCAGTACTTC
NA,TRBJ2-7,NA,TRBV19,CATSSTPGGGYEQYF,TGTGCCACATCTTCTACTCCAGGGGGAGGCTACGAGCAGTACTTC
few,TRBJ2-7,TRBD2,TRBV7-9,CASSSPIHTSAAYEQYF,TGTGCCAGCAGCTCCCCCATTCATACTAGCGCCGCGTACGAGCAGTACTTC
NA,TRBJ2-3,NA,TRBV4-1,CASSPRGAADTQYF,TGCGCCAGCTCCCCCAGGGGGGCCGCGGATACGCAGTATTTT
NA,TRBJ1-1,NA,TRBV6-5,CASSYGGYSEAFF,TGTGCCAGCAGTTACGGGGGGTACTCTGAAGCTTTCTTT
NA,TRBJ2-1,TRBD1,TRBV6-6,CASSYSDREQFF,TGTGCCAGCAGTTACTCGGACAGGGAGCAGTTCTTC
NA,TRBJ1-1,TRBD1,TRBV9,CASSVPTTGFTEAFF,TGTGCCAGCAGCGTACCCACGACAGGGTTCACTGAAGCTTTCTTT
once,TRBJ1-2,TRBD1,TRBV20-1,CSASRTGGGYGYTF,TGCAGTGCTAGTCGGACAGGGGGCGGGTATGGCTACACCTTC
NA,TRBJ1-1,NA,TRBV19,CASKTAPRANTEAFF,TGTGCCAGTAAGACTGCACCCAGAGCTAACACTGAAGCTTTCTTT
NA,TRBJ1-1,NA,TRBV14,CASSQVGGYGFF,TGTGCCAGCAGCCAAGTGGGGGGTTACGGTTTCTTT
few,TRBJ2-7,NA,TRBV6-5,CASRGGQLSYEQYF,TGTGCCAGCAGGGGTGGACAGCTCTCCTACGAGCAGTACTTC
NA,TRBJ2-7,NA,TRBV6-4,CASSDSPGYEQYF,TGTGCCAGCAGTGACTCGCCGGGATACGAGCAGTACTTC
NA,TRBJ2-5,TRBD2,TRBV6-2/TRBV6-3,CASSYSFGSGGTKGETQYF,TGTGCCAGCAGTTACTCCTTCGGTAGCGGGGGTACCAAGGGGGAGACCCAGTACTTC
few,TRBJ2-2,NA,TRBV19,CASTTSQGTGELFF,TGTGCCAGTACCACTTCCCAGGGGACCGGGGAGCTGTTTTTT
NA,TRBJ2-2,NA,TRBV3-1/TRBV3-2,CASSQGSGAAGELFF,TGTGCCAGCAGCCAAGGATCAGGGGCTGCAGGGGAGCTGTTTTTT
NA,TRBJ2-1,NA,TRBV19,CASSSFGSYNEQFF,TGTGCCAGTAGTTCGTTCGGGTCTTACAATGAGCAGTTCTTC